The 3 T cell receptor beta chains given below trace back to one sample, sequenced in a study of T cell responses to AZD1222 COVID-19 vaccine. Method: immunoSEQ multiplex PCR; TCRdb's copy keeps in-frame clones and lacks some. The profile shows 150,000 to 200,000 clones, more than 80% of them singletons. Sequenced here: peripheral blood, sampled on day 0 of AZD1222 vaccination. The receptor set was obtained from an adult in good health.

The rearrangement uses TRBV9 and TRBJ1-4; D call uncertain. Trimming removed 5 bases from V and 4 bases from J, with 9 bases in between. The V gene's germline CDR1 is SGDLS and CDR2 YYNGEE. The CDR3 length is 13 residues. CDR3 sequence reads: CASRPGFNEKLFF. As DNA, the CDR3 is TGTGCCAGCAGACCAGGCTTTAATGAAAAACTGTTTTTT.

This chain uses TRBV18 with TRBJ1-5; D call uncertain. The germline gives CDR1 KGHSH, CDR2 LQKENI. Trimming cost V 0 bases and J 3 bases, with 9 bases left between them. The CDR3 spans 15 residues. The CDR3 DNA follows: TGTGCCAGCTCACCACCTAAAGGTGCCAATCAGCCCCAGCATTTT. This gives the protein CASSPPKGANQPQHF.

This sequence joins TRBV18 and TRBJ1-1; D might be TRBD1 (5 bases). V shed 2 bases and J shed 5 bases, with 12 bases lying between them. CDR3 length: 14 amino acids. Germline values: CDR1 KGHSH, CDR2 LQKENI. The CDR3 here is CASSPKRGRTEAFF. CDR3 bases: TGTGCCAGCTCACCAAAGAGGGGTAGGACTGAAGCTTTCTTT.